There are many counts of the clone carrying this TCR beta chain. Assay: immunoSEQ multiplex PCR; the TCRdb copy retains only in-frame clones and omits some. The table lists about 110,000 clones, under 95% of them singletons. This sample is drawn from a study of T cell changes during pregnancy in multiple sclerosis. The germline V gene encodes CDR1 MNHEY and CDR2 SVGAGI. V lost 0 bases, J lost 7 bases, and 12 bases lay in between. The CDR3 covers 15 residues. The input for sequencing was peripheral blood, taken before pregnancy. The sequence was obtained from a female donor with multiple sclerosis, enrolled in a pregnancy study. The rearrangement joins TRBV6-5 to TRBJ1-4; D gene unclear. CDR3 nucleotides: TGTGCCAGCAGTTACTCGCCGGGTGGCAGTGAAAAACTGTTTTTT. It translates to CASSYSPGGSEKLFF.